This T cell receptor (beta chain) appears in the sequencing data of a study of CD8 T cells in ankylosing spondylitis. Whole-study results and caveats: Clones tied to disease were said to be significantly enriched in matched ankylosing spondylitis synovial fluid. Earlier work had already found some motif variants in reactive arthritis synovial fluid and blood. Ankylosing spondylitis blood appeared to carry a characteristic TCR beta motif of seven to nine highly homologous variants.

This clonotype appeared a few times. The antigen remains undetermined. Germline CDR1 and CDR2: SGHKS and YYEKEE (reference sequence). The V end was cut by 4 bases, the J end by 1 base, with 15 bases between. This CDR3 has 16 amino acids. For TCR beta, libraries came from quantitative 5'-RACE with molecular barcodes. MiXCR, applied by TCRdb to the 5' RACE reads, yields one record per CDR3 protein. The table shows over 450,000 distinct CDR3 sequences, with roughly 13% occurring only once. The origin of this receptor is a male donor with ankylosing spondylitis. The material sequenced was blood, either unsorted or a sorted T cell fraction (not recorded which). This chain links TRBV5-5 with TRBJ1-5; possible D gene TRBD1, 5 bases. CDR3: CASSLRGVTSNQPQHF. The CDR3 region has the DNA TGTGCCAGCAGCCTCAGAGGGGTAACCAGCAATCAGCCCCAGCATTTT.